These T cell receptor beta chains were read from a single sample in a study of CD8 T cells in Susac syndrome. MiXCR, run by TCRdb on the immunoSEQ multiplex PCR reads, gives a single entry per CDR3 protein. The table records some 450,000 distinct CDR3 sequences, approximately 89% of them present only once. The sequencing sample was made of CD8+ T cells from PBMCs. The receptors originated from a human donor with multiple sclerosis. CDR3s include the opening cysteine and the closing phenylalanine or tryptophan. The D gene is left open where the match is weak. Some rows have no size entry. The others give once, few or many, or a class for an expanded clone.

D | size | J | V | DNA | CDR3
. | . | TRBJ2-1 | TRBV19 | TGTGCCAGTAGTATGGCGGGAACCCACAATGAGCAGTTCTTC | CASSMAGTHNEQFF
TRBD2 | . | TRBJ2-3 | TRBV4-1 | TGCGCCAGCAGCCAAGAGTCGGCTAGCGGGGTTACAGATACGCAGTATTTT | CASSQESASGVTDTQYF
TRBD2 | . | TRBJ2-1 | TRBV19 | TGTGCCAGTACCAGACTAGCGGGAGCTCCCTACAATGAGCAGTTCTTC | CASTRLAGAPYNEQFF
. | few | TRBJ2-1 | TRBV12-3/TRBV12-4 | TGTGCCAGCAGTTTCCCTGGGAGGTACAATGAGCAGTTCTTC | CASSFPGRYNEQFF
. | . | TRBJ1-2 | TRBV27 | TGTGCCAGCAGTTCTAGTGGTCTCACTAAAGATGGGAGCTATGGCTACACCTTC | CASSSSGLTKDGSYGYTF
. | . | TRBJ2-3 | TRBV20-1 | TGCAGTGCATCTAGAGGGCTAGCGCGTGATGCGGATACGCAGTATTTT | CSASRGLARDADTQYF
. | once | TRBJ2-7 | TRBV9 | TGTGCCAGCAGCGTAGAAGACACGACCTACGAGCAGTACTTC | CASSVEDTTYEQYF
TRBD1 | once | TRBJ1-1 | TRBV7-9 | TGTGCCAGCAGCTTCGGTCCCGGGACAGGCACGAACACTGAAGCTTTCTTT | CASSFGPGTGTNTEAFF
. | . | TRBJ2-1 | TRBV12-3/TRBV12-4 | TGTGCCAGCACCCTAGCGGGGACAGGGTCCTGGGACAATGAGCAGTTCTTC | CASTLAGTGSWDNEQFF
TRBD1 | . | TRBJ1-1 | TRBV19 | TGTGCCAGTATTCACTCAGGGGGCGGATTTCCCGAAGCTTTCTTT | CASIHSGGGFPEAFF
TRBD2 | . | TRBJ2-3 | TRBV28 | TGTGCCAGCAGTGCCCGACTAGCGGGAACAGATACGCAGTATTTT | CASSARLAGTDTQYF
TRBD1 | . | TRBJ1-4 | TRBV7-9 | TGTGCCAGCAGCCGCCCGGGGGACAGGGGTAATGAAAAACTGTTTTTT | CASSRPGDRGNEKLFF
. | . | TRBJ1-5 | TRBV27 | TGTGCCAGCAGTCCCCTCCCCGAAACAGGAGACAATCAGCCCCAGCATTTT | CASSPLPETGDNQPQHF
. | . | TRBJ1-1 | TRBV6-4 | TGTGCCAGCAGTGACTCGGACAGTATTACTGAAGCTTTCTTT | CASSDSDSITEAFF
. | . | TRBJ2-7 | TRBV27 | TGTGCCAGCAGTTTTGGACAGGGAGGGGAGCAGTACTTC | CASSFGQGGEQYF
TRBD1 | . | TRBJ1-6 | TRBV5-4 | TGTGCCAGCAGCCCGGGACAGCCTTCACCCCTCCACTTT | CASSPGQPSPLHF
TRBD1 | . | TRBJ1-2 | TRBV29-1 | TGCAGCGTTAAGGTGACAGGGGCATCCTATGGCTACACCTTC | CSVKVTGASYGYTF
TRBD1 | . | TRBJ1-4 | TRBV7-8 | TGTGCCAGCAGCTACGGGACAGGGTTTGAAAAACTGTTTTTT | CASSYGTGFEKLFF
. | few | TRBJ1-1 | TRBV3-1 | TGTGCCAGCAGCCCCGACGGGTGGGGCACTGAAGCTTTCTTT | CASSPDGWGTEAFF
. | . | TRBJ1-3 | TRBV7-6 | TGTGCCAGCAGCTTAGGAAACGCCGCTGGCATATATTTT | CASSLGNAAGIYF
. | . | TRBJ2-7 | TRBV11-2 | TGTGCCAGCAGCTTAGATCCTAACCATCAGTACTTC | CASSLDPNHQYF